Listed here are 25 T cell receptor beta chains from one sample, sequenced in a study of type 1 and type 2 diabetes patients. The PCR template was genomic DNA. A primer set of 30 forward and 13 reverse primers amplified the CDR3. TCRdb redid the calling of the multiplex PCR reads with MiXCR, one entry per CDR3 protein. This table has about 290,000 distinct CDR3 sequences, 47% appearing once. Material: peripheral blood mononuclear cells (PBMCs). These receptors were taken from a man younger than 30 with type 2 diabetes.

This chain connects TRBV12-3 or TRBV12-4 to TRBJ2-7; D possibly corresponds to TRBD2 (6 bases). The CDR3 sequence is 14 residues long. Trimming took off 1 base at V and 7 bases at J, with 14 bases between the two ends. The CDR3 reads CASSLGSGEREQYF. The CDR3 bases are TGTGCCAGCAGTTTAGGTAGCGGTGAACGAGAGCAGTACTTC.

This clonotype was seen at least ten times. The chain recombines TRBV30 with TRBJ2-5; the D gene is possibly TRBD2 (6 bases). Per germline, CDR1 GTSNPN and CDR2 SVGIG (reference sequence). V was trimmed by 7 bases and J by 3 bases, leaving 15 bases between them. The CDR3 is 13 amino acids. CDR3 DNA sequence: TGTGCCTTAGCTGGAGGGGTTGAAGAGACCCAGTACTTC. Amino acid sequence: CALAGGVEETQYF.

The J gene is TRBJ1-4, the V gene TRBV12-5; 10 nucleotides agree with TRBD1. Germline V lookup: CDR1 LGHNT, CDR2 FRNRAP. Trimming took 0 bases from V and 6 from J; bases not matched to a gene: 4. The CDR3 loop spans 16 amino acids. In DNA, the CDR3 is TGTGCTAGTGGTTTGGTAGGGGGGACAGGGGATGAAAAACTGTTTTTT. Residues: CASGLVGGTGDEKLFF.

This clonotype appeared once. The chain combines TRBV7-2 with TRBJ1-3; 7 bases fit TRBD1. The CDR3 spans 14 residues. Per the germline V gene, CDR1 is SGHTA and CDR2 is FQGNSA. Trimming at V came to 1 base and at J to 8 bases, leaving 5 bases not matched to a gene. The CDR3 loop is CASSLDPGGDTIYF. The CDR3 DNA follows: TGTGCCAGCAGCTTAGATCCAGGGGGGGACACCATATATTTT.

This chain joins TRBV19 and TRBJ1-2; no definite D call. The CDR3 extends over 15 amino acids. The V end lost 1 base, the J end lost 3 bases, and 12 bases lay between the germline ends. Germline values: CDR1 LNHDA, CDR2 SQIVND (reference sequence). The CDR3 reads CASSIVPGSDYGYTF. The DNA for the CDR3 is TGTGCCAGTAGTATAGTCCCGGGCTCTGACTATGGCTACACCTTC.

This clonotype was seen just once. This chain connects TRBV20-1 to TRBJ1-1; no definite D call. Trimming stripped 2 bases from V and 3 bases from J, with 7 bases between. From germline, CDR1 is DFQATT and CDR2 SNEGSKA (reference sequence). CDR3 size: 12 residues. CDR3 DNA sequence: TGCAGTGCTAGACCCCGGTACACTGAAGCTTTCTTT. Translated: CSARPRYTEAFF.

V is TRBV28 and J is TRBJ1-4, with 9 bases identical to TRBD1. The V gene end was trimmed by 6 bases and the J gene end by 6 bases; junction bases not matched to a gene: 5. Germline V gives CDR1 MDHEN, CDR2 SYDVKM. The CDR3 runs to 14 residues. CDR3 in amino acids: CASRGTGRHEKLFF. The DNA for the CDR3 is TGTGCCAGCAGAGGGACAGGGAGGCATGAAAAACTGTTTTTT. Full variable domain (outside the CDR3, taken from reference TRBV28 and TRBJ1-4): DVKVTQSSRYLVKRTGEKVFLECVQDMDHENMFWYRQDPGLGLRLIYFSYDVKMKEKGDIPEGYSVSREKKERFSLILESASTNQTSMYLCASRGTGRHEKLFFGSGTQLSVL.

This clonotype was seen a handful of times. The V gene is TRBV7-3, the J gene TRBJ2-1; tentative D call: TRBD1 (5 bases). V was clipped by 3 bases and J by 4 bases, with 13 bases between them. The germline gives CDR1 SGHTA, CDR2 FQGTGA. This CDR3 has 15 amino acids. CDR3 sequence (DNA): TGTGCCAGCAGCTTCCAGGGATTTTCATACAATGAGCAGTTCTTC. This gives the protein CASSFQGFSYNEQFF.

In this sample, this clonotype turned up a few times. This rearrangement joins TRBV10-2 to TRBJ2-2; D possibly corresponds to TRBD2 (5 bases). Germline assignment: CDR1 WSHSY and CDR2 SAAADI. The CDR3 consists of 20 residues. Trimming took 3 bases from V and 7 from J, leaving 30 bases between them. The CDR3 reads CASSDLTSGSSNRLIGELFF. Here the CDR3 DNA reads TGCGCCAGCAGTGATCTGACATCGGGATCCTCGAATAGGTTAATCGGGGAGCTGTTTTTT.

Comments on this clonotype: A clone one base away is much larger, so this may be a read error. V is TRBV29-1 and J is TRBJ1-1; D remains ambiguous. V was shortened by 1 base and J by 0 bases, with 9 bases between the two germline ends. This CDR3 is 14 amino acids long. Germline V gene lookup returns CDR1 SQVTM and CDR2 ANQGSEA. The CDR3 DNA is TGCAGCGTTGAAGTGCAAAGGATGAACACTGAAGCTTTCTTT. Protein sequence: CSVEVQRMNTEAFF.

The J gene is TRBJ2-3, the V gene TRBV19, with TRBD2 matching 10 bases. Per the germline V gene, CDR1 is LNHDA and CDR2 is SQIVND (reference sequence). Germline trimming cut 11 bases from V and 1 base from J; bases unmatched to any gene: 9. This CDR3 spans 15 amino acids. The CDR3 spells CASKRGGPGTDTQYF. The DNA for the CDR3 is TGTGCCTCCAAGCGGGGGGGCCCCGGCACAGATACGCAGTATTTT.

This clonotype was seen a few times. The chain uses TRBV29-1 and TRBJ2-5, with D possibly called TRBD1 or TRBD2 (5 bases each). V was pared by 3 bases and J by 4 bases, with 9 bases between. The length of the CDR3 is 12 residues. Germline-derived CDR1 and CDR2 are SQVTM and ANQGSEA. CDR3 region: CSVDHGTETQYF. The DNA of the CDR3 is TGCAGCGTTGACCACGGGACAGAGACCCAGTACTTC.

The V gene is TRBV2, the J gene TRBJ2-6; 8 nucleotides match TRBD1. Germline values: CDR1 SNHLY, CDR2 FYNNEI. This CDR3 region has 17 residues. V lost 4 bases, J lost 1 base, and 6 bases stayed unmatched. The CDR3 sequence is CASSGGTGRSGANVLTF. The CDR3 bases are TGTGCCAGCAGTGGTGGGACAGGCCGTTCTGGGGCCAACGTCCTGACTTTC.

CDR3 in amino acids: CSAWTDSYNEQFF. The CDR3 nucleotides read TGCAGTGCTTGGACAGACTCCTACAATGAGCAGTTCTTC. V is TRBV20-1 and J is TRBJ2-1; tentative D call: TRBD1 (6 bases). V lost 5 bases to trimming and J lost 0 bases, with 8 bases between them. CDR1 and CDR2 from the germline V gene are DFQATT and SNEGSKA (reference sequence). The CDR3 consists of 13 residues.

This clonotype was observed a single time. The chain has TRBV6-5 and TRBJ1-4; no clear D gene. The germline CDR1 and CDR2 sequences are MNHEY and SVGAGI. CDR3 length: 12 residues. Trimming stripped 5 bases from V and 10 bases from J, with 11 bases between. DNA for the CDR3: TGTGCCAGCAGTGGAGGCGTAGGAAAACTGTTTTTT. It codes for CASSGGVGKLFF.

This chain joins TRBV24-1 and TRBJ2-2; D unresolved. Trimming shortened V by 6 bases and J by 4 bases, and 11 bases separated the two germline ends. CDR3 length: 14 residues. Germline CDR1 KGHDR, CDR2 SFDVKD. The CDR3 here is CATSNTASTGELFF. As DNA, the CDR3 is TGTGCCACCAGTAATACAGCGTCCACCGGGGAGCTGTTTTTT.

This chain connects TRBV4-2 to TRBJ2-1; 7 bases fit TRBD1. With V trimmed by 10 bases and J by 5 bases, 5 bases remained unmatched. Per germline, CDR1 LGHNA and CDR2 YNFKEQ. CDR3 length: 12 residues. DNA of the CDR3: TGTGCCACCATGCAGGGGGACAATGAGCAGTTCTTC. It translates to CATMQGDNEQFF.

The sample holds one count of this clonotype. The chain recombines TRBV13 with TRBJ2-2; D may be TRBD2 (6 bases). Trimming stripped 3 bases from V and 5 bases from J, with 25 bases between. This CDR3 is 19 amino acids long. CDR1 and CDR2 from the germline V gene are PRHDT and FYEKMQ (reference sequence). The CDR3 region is CASSFRLPSAEEITGELFF. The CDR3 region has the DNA TGTGCCAGCAGCTTCCGTCTCCCTAGCGCGGAGGAGATTACCGGGGAGCTGTTTTTT.

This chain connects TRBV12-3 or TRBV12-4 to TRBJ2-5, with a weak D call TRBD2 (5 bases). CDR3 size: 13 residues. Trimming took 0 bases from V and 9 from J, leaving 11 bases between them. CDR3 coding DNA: TGTGCCAGCAGTTTAGCGGGTGGAGGCGCCCAGTACTTC. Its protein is CASSLAGGGAQYF.

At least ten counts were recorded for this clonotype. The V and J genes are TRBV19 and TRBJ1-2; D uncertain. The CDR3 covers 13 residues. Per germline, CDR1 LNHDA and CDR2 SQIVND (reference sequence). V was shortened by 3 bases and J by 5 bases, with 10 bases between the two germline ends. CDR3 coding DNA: TGTGCCAGTAGTATGAGTGAGCAGTATGGCTACACCTTC. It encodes CASSMSEQYGYTF.

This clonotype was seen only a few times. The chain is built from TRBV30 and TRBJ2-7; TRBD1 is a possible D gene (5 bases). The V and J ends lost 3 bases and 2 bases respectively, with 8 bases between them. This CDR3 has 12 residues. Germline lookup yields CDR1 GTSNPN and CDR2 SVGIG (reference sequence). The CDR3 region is CAWRDITYEQYF. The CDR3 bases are TGTGCCTGGAGGGACATCACCTACGAGCAGTACTTC.

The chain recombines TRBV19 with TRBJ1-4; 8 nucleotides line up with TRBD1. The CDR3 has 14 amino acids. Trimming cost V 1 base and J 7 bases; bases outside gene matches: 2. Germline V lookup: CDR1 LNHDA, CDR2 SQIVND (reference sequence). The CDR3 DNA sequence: TGTGCCAGTAGTATAGGGACAGGGCCTGAAAAACTGTTTTTT. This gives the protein CASSIGTGPEKLFF.

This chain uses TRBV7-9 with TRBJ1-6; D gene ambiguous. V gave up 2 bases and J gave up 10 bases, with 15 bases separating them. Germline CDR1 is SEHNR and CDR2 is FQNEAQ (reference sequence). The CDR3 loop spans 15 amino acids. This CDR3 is CASSLIEGNRSPLHF. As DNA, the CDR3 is TGTGCCAGCAGCTTAATCGAGGGAAATCGATCACCCCTCCACTTT.

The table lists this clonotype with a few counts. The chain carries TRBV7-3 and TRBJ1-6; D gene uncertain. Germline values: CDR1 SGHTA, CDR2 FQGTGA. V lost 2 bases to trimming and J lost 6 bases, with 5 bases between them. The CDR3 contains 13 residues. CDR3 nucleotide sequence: TGTGCCAGCAGCTTAGACGTTAATTCACCCCTCCACTTT. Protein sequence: CASSLDVNSPLHF.

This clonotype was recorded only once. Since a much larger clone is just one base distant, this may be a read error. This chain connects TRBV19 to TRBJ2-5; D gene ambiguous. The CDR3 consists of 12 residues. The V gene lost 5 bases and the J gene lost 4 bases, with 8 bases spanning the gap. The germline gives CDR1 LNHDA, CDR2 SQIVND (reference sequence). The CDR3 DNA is TGTGCCAGTAGTGTCCGAGGAGAGACCCAGTACTTC. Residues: CASSVRGETQYF.